This paragraph reports one T cell receptor beta chain. Using the 5' RACE reads, TCRdb records one entry per CDR3 protein without DNA. This repertoire comprises some 280,000 distinct CDR3 sequences; its ten largest clones make up about 0.4%. The germline V gene encodes CDR1 LGHNA and CDR2 YNFKEQ. CDR3 length equals 16 residues. This specimen comes from a study of T cells expressing NK-cell markers. The chain uses TRBV4-2 and TRBJ1-5. Sequencing input: blood T cells: a sorted CD56 or NKG2C T cell subset, CD4+ or CD8+ T cells, or bulk PBMC T cells (not recorded which). This TCR came from a man aged 18 to 35 in good health. The CDR3 here is CASSQEGLGGNQPQHF.